This T cell receptor beta chain was sequenced during a study of blood T cell repertoires in COVID-19. Whole-study context: Samples representing acute and convalescent COVID-19 were sourced from the United States, Italy and Spain. T cells, B-cell-depleted T cells, or PBMCs provided the cDNA or gDNA that served as material.

CDR1 KGHSH and CDR2 LQKENI come from the germline V gene. With 1 base removed from V and 7 bases from J, the gap between germline ends came to 19 bases. This CDR3 has 16 amino acids. In the authors' methods: It was from reference gene primer amplification that nucleated cell counts were estimated. Some clones are missing from TCRdb's copy, which holds only in-frame ones; the method was immunoSEQ multiplex PCR. The V and J calls and clone size come from that table; D and trimming were worked out from the DNA. Among 30,000 or so clones listed, roughly nine tenths were seen once. This rearrangement joins TRBV18 to TRBJ1-1; D ambiguous. The sequencing input was peripheral blood. The clonotype comes from a man older than 75 with acute or convalescent COVID-19. The CDR3 is CASSPLTPQASIEAFF. CDR3 DNA sequence: TGTGCCAGCTCACCACTAACCCCGCAAGCGTCGATTGAAGCTTTCTTT.